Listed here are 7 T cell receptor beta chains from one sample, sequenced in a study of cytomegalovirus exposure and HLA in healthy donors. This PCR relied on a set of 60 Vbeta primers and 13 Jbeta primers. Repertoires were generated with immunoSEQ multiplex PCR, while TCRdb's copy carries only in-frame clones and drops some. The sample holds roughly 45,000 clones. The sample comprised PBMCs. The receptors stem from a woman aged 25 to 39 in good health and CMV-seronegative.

The CDR3 DNA reads TGTGCCAGCAGTTACTCGAGTCTGGGGCCTATCTACGAGCAGTACTTC. Translated, it gives CASSYSSLGPIYEQYF. The chain couples TRBV6-5 to TRBJ2-5, with D possibly being TRBD1 (5 bases). The J call may be mistaken, given a closer DNA end match to TRBJ2-7. Germline V gene sequence: CDR1 MNHEY, CDR2 SVGAGI. CDR3 length: 16 amino acids.

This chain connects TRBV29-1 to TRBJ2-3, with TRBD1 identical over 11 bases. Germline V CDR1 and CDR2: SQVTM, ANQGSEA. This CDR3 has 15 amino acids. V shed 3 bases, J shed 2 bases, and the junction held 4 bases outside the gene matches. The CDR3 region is CSVEDRGLFTDTQYF. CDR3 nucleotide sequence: TGCAGCGTTGAGGACAGGGGGCTTTTCACAGATACGCAGTATTTT.

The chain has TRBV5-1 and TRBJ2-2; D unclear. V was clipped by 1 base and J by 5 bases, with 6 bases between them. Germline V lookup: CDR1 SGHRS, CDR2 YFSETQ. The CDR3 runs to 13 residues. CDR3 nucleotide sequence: TGCGCCAGCAGCTTGACAGATACCGGGGAGCTGTTTTTT. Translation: CASSLTDTGELFF.

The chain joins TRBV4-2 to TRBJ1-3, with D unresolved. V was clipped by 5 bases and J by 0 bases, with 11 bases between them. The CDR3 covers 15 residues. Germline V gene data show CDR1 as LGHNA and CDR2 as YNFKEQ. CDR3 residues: CASSEVRDSGNTIYF. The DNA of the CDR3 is TGTGCCAGCAGCGAGGTACGGGACTCTGGAAACACCATATATTTT.

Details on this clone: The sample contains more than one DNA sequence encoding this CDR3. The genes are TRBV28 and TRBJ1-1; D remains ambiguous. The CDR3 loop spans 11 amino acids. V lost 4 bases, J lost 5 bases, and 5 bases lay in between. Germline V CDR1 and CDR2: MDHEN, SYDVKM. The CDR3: CASSSGTEAFF. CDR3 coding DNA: TGTGCCAGCAGTTCGGGAACTGAAGCTTTCTTT.

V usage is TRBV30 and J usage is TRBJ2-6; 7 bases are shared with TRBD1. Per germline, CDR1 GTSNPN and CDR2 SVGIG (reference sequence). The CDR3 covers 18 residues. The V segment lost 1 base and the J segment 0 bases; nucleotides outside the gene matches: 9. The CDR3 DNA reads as TGTGCCTGGAGTGGAGACAGGGTACAAATCTCTGGGGCCAACGTCCTGACTTTC. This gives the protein CAWSGDRVQISGANVLTF.

Here the CDR3 reads CASSQIQGMNTEAFF. The CDR3 DNA sequence: TGCGCCAGCAGCCAGATACAGGGGATGAACACTGAAGCTTTCTTT. This chain links TRBV5-1 with TRBJ1-1, with TRBD1 matching 7 bases. Per germline, CDR1 SGHRS and CDR2 YFSETQ. The CDR3 loop spans 15 amino acids. V dropped 4 bases and J dropped 0; count of bases not matched to a gene: 6.